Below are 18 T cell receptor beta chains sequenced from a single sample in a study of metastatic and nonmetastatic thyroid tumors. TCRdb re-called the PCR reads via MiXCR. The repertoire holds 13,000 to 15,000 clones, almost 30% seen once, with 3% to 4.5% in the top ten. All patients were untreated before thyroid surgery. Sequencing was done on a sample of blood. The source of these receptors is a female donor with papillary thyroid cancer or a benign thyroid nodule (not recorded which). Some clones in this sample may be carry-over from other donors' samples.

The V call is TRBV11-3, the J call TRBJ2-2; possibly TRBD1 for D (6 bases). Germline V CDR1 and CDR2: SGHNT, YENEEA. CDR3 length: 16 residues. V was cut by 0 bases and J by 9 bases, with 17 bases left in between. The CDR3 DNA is TGTGCCAGCAGCTTAGAGGCTGGAACAGGGAACCGGGAGCTGTTTTTT. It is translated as CASSLEAGTGNRELFF.

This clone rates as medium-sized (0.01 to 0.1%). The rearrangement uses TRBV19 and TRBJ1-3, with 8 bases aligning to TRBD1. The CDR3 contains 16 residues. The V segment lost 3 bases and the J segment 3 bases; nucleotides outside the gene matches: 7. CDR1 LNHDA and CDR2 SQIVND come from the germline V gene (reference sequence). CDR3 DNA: TGTGCCAGTAGTATGACCAGGGGGCGCGGTGGAAACACCATATATTTT. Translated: CASSMTRGRGGNTIYF.

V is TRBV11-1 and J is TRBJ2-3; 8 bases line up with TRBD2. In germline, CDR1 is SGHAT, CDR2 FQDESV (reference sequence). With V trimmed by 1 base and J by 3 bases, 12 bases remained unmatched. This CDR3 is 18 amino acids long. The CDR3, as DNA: TGTGCCAGCAGCTTAGGTCGTGCCGGGAGGGCTGGGACAGATACGCAGTATTTT. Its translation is CASSLGRAGRAGTDTQYF.

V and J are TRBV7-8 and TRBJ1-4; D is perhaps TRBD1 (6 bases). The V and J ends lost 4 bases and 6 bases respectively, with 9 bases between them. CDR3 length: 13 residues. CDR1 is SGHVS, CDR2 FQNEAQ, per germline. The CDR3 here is CASSSNRDEKLFF. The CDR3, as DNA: TGTGCCAGCAGCTCTAACAGGGATGAAAAACTGTTTTTT.

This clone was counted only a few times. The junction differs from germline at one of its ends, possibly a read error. The CDR3 reads CASSTLYTDTQYF. The CDR3 DNA reads as TGTGCCAGCAGCACCCTCTACACAGATACACAGTATTTT. The chain couples TRBV7-2 to TRBJ2-3, with unresolved D. CDR3 size: 13 residues. Germline-derived CDR1 and CDR2 are SGHTA and FQGNSA.

CDR3 region: CASRKENSNEQYF. The CDR3 region has the DNA TGTGCCAGCAGGAAAGAAAACTCGAACGAGCAGTACTTC. V is TRBV4-2 and J is TRBJ2-7, with D uncertain. The germline gives CDR1 LGHNA, CDR2 YNFKEQ. The germline V and J ends were trimmed by 6 bases and 5 bases, with 14 bases remaining between them. The CDR3 loop spans 13 amino acids.

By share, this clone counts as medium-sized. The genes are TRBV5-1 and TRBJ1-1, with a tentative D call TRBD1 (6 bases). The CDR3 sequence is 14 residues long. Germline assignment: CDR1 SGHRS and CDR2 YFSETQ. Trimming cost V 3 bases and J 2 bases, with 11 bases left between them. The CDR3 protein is CASSYRGGNTEAFF. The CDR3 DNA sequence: TGCGCCAGCAGCTACCGGGGGGGCAACACTGAAGCTTTCTTT.

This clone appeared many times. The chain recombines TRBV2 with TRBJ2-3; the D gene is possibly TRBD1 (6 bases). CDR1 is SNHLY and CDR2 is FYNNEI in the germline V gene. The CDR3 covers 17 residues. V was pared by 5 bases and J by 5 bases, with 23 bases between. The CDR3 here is CASSKNRVPSVVDTQYF. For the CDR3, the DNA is TGTGCCAGCAGTAAGAACAGGGTCCCGTCGGTGGTAGATACGCAGTATTTT.

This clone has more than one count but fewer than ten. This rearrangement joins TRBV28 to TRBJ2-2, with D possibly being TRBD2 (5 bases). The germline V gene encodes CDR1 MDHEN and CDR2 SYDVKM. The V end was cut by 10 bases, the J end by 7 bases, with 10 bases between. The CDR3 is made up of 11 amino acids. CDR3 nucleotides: TGTGCCACCGGGATGGTCGGGGAGCTGTTTTTT. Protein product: CATGMVGELFF.

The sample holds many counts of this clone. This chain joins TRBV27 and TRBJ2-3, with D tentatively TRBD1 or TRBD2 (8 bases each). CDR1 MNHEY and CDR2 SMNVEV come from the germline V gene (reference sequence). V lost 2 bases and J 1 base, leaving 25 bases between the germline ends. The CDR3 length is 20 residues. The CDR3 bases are TGTGCCAGCAGTTTAAAGACAGGGGAGGAGGTCGGGGGGGGCACAGATACGCAGTATTTT. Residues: CASSLKTGEEVGGGTDTQYF.

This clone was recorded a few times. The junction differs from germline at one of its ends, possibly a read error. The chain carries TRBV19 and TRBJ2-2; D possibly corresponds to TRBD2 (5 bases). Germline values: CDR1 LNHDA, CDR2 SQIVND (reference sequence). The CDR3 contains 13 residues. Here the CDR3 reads CASTSGPTVELFF. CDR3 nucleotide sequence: TGTGCCAGTACCAGCGGTCCCACCGTGGAGCTGTTTTTT.

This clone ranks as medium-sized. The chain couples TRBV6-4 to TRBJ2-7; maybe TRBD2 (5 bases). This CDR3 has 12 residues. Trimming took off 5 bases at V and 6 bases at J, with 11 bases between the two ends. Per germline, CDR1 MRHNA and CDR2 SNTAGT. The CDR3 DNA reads TGTGCCAGCAGTATACTAGTTCCCGAGCAGTACTTC. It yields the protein CASSILVPEQYF.

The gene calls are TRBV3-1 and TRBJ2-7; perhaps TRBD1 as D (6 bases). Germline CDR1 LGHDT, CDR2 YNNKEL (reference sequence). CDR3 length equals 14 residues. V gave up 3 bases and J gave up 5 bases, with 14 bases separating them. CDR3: CASSHGTGSDEQYF. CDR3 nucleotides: TGTGCCAGCAGCCACGGTACAGGGTCCGACGAGCAGTACTTC.

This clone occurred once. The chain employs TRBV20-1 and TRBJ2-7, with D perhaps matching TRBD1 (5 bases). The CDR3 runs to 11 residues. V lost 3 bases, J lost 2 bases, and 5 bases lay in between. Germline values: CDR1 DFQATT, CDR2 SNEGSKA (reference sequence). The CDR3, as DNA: TGCAGTGCTAGCAGGGCCTACGAGCAGTACTTC. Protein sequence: CSASRAYEQYF.

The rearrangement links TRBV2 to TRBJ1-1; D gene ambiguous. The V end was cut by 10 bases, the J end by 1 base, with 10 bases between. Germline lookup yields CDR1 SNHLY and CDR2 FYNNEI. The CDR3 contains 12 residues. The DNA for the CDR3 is TGTGCCACTACCAGACAGAACACTGAAGCTTTCTTT. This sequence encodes CATTRQNTEAFF.

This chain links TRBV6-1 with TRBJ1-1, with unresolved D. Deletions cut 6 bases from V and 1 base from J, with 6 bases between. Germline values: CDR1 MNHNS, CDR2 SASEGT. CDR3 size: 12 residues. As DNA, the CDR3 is TGTGCCAGCAGCCCCGGGAACACTGAAGCTTTCTTT. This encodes CASSPGNTEAFF.

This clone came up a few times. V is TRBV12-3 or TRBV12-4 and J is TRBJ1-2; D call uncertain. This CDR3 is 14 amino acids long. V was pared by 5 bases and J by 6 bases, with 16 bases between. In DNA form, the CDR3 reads TGTGCCAGCAGTCCGGCAGCCCAATTGGATGGCTACACCTTC. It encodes CASSPAAQLDGYTF.

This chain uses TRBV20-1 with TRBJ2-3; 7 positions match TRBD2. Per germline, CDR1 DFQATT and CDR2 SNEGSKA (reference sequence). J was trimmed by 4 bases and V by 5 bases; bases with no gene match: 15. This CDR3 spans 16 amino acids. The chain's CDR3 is CSALRPAGEDADTQYF. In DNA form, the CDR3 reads TGCAGTGCTCTCAGGCCGGCGGGAGAGGACGCAGATACGCAGTATTTT.